A single sample is the source of the 9 T cell receptor beta chains below, sequenced in a study of shared clonotypes between healthy human individuals. Clones were read by immunoSEQ multiplex PCR, and TCRdb kept only the in-frame ones, dropping some. The data contain 1.5 million to 2.5 million clones, about 95% of them singletons. The naive CD8 population came from CD45RO-negative cells selected for CCR7, without terminally differentiated effector memory CD45RA+ cells. Sequencing was carried out using naive CD8+ T cells sorted from blood. These TCRs come from a man between 18 and 29 years old in good health.

The J gene is TRBJ2-7, the V gene TRBV19, with D uncertain. With 4 bases removed from V and 0 bases from J, the gap between germline ends came to 10 bases. CDR1 and CDR2 (germline): LNHDA, SQIVND (reference sequence). CDR3 length: 14 residues. In nucleotides, the CDR3 is TGTGCCAGTAGTAGGGTCGAAAGCTCCTACGAGCAGTACTTC. Protein: CASSRVESSYEQYF.

This sequence joins TRBV6-6 and TRBJ1-5, with D uncertain. The CDR3 has 16 residues. Trimming removed 7 bases from V and 1 base from J, with 17 bases in between. Germline-derived CDR1 and CDR2 are MNHNY and SVGAGI (reference sequence). In DNA, the CDR3 is TGTGCCAGCACCTTGCTCAGGTCGGGGAGCAATCAGCCCCAGCATTTT. This translates into CASTLLRSGSNQPQHF.

This chain connects TRBV30 to TRBJ1-5; TRBD1 matches at 8 bases. The CDR3 totals 14 residues. Losses at the gene ends were 3 bases for V and 8 bases for J; bases not matched to a gene: 9. The V gene's germline CDR1 is GTSNPN and CDR2 SVGIG (reference sequence). Written as DNA, the CDR3 is TGTGCCTGGAGCTCGCAGGGGGCCTGGGAGCCCCAGCATTTT. Its protein is CAWSSQGAWEPQHF. Full variable domain (missing parts from reference TRBV30 and TRBJ1-5): SQTIHQWPATLVQPVGSPLSLECTVEGTSNPNLYWYRQAAGRGLQLLFYSVGIGQISSEVPQNLSASRPQDRQFILSSKKLLLSDSGFYLCAWSSQGAWEPQHFGDGTRLSIL.

The rearrangement uses TRBV10-1 and TRBJ2-3, with TRBD2 matching 9 bases. The CDR3 runs 16 residues. Trimming at V came to 4 bases and at J to 3 bases, leaving 8 bases not matched to a gene. Germline values: CDR1 WNHNN, CDR2 SYGVQD (reference sequence). The CDR3 region has the DNA TGCGCCAGCAGTGGGACGTCTAGCGGGGAGACAGATACGCAGTATTTT. The encoded protein is CASSGTSSGETDTQYF.

On this clone: Other DNA sequences in the sample encode the same CDR3. This chain links TRBV19 with TRBJ2-7, with TRBD1 matching 8 bases. Per the germline V gene, CDR1 is LNHDA and CDR2 is SQIVND (reference sequence). This CDR3 is built from 14 residues. After removal of 8 bases from V and 0 bases from J, the junction contained 6 bases not matched to a gene. In nucleotides, the CDR3 is TGTGCCAGTCGCCGGGACAGGTCCTCCTACGAGCAGTACTTC. Its protein is CASRRDRSSYEQYF.

The CDR3 loop reads CASSLQEYQETQYF. The CDR3 coding sequence is TGTGCCAGCAGCTTACAGGAGTACCAAGAGACCCAGTACTTC. The chain combines TRBV5-5 with TRBJ2-5; TRBD1 might be the D (5 bases). V lost 2 bases and J lost 0, with 8 bases in between. There are 14 residues in the CDR3. Per germline, CDR1 SGHKS and CDR2 YYEKEE (reference sequence).

With regard to this clone: Other DNA sequences in this specimen translate into the identical CDR3. This rearrangement joins TRBV6-6 to TRBJ1-1, with D possibly TRBD1 on 6 matching bases. The CDR3 sequence is 15 residues long. Looked up from germline, CDR1 is MNHNY and CDR2 is SVGAGI (reference sequence). The V end lost 0 bases, the J end lost 0 bases, and 8 bases lay between the germline ends. The DNA of the CDR3 is TGTGCCAGCAGTTACTCAGGGGGTATGAACACTGAAGCTTTCTTT. This gives the protein CASSYSGGMNTEAFF.

Only a few counts were recorded for this clone. This CDR3 is also generated by other DNA sequences in the sample. The chain has TRBV6-5 and TRBJ2-2; D is unresolved. The CDR3 contains 14 residues. CDR1 and CDR2 from the germline V gene are MNHEY and SVGAGI. The V end lost 0 bases, the J end lost 2 bases, and 4 bases lay between the germline ends. The CDR3 loop is CASSYSLNTGELFF. For the CDR3, the DNA is TGTGCCAGCAGTTACTCGCTTAACACCGGGGAGCTGTTTTTT.

CDR3 amino acids: CARSFRTGRHYNEQFF. The CDR3 coding sequence is TGTGCCAGAAGCTTTCGGACAGGGCGACACTACAATGAGCAGTTCTTC. V gene TRBV5-3 combines with J gene TRBJ2-1; 8 positions match TRBD1. TRBV5-3 belongs to the ORF category, with a function that is uncertain. V dropped 2 bases and J dropped 3; count of bases not matched to a gene: 7. The CDR3 is 16 amino acids.